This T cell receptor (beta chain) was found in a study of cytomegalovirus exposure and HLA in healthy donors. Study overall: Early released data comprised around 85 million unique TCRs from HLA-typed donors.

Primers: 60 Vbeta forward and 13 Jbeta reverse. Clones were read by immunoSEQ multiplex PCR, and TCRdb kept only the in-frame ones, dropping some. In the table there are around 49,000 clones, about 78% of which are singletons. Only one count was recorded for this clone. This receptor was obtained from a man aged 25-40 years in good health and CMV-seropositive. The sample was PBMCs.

CDR3 region: CASSPETGPYGYTF. The DNA of the CDR3 is TGTGCCAGCAGCCCGGAGACAGGGCCCTATGGCTACACCTTC. The rearrangement links TRBV9 to TRBJ1-2; TRBD1 matches at 7 bases. Germline CDR1 reads SGDLS; CDR2 reads YYNGEE. The CDR3 is made up of 14 amino acids. V was pared by 4 bases and J by 4 bases, with 7 bases of the junction left unmatched.